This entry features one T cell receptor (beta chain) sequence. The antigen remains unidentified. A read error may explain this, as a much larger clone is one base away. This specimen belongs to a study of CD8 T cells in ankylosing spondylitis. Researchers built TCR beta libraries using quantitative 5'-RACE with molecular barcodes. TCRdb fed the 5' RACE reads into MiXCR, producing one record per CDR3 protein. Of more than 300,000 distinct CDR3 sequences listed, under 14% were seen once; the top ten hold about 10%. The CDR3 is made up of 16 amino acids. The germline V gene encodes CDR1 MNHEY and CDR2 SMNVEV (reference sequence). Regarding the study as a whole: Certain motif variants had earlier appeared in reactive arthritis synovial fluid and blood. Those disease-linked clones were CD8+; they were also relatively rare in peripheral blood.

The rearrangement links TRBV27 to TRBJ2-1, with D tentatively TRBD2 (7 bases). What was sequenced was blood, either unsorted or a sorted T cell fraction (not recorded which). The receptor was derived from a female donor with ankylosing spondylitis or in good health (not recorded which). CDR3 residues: CASSSRSAGAYNERFF. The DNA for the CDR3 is TGTGCCAGCAGTTCCCGGTCGGCGGGGGCCTACAATGAGCGGTTCTTC.